This TCR beta chain appears in the sequencing data of a study of T-cell reconstitution after alpha-beta-depleted transplantation in children. This clonotype was picked up many times. Preparation of the TCRbeta library was carried out with unique molecular identifiers. TCRdb recomputed calls from the PCR reads with MiXCR, one row per CDR3 protein. Here the sample spans some 640,000 distinct CDR3 sequences, roughly 17% being singletons. The source material was PBMCs from the stem cell graft donor, sampled from the stem cell graft. The clonotype was recovered from a human donor who donated a stem cell graft to a child with acute myeloid leukemia.

The CDR3 loop reads CATSDFSGADTQYF. The CDR3 nucleotides are TGTGCCACCAGTGATTTTTCGGGGGCAGATACGCAGTATTTT. This chain connects TRBV24-1 to TRBJ2-3; a possible D gene is TRBD2 (6 bases). V lost 1 base and J lost 4, with 8 bases in between. CDR3 length: 14 residues. Germline CDR1 and CDR2: KGHDR and SFDVKD.